This T cell receptor beta chain was sequenced for a study of blood T cell repertoires in COVID-19. V was clipped by 2 bases and J by 10 bases, with 9 bases between them. The CDR3 totals 12 residues. Germline V lookup: CDR1 SGHRS, CDR2 YFSETQ. Assay used: immunoSEQ multiplex PCR; TCRdb lists only in-frame clones, some missing. The table shows hundreds of thousands of clones, with about 91% occurring only once. The rearrangement joins TRBV5-1 to TRBJ1-4; D uncertain. The clonotype comes from a woman in her 50s with COVID-19, enrolled during active disease. Sequencing was performed on peripheral blood. CDR3 in amino acids: CASSFLGGKLFF. Written as DNA, the CDR3 is TGCGCCAGCAGCTTTCTCGGAGGAAAACTGTTTTTT.